This T cell receptor (beta chain) derives from a study of human T cells and chemical hapten exposure. One entry per CDR3 protein, called by TCRdb with MiXCR from the RACE reads. The table includes about 340,000 distinct CDR3 sequences, under 9% detected once. Germline V CDR1 and CDR2: MRHNA, SNTAGT. There are 18 residues in the CDR3. Trimming removed 0 bases at V and 0 bases at J, with 15 bases between. As to time point: patch test 1, 2 weeks after DPC sensitization. Treatment given: therapeutic diphenylcyclopropenone sensitization with weekly scalp DPC. Researchers sampled blood before each patch test went on.

This receptor was obtained from a woman younger than 30 with alopecia areata. Some clones in this sample may be carry-over from other donors' samples. This chain joins TRBV6-4 and TRBJ1-5; unclear D gene. The source material was whole blood, sampled in connection with sensitization to the hapten diphenylcyclopropenone (DPC). The CDR3 reads CASSDSRRPTHSNQPQHF. In DNA form, the CDR3 reads TGTGCCAGCAGTGACTCGAGGAGGCCTACCCATAGCAATCAGCCCCAGCATTTT.